Listed below are T cell receptor beta chains from one sample, sequenced in a study of shared clonotypes between healthy human individuals. Sequenced by immunoSEQ multiplex PCR; TCRdb stores in-frame clones only, minus some. The sample contains 1,400,000 or so clones, 98% to 99% of which appear only once. Source material: naive CD4+ T cells sorted from blood. These receptors all stem from a man younger than 40 in good health. The CDR3 runs from the conserved cysteine through the conserved F or W. D genes are given only for firm matches. Size tells how often a clone was seen (once, few, many) or the class of an expanded clone, and some rows leave it out.

TRBV7-9	.	TRBJ2-1	.	CASSPRTESYNEQFF	TGTGCCAGCAGCCCCCGGACGGAGTCCTACAATGAGCAGTTCTTC
TRBV5-1	.	TRBJ2-2	.	CASSLAVQGNTGELFF	TGCGCCAGCAGCTTGGCCGTGCAGGGGAACACCGGGGAGCTGTTTTTT
TRBV28	.	TRBJ1-2	.	CASSTVNYGYTF	TGTGCCAGCAGTACCGTAAACTATGGCTACACCTTC
TRBV25-1	.	TRBJ1-5	.	CASSEAGNQPQHF	TGTGCCAGCAGTGAAGCAGGGAATCAGCCCCAGCATTTT
TRBV29-1	TRBD2	TRBJ2-5	.	CSALLAEETQYF	TGCAGCGCCTTACTAGCGGAAGAGACCCAGTACTTC
TRBV28	TRBD1	TRBJ1-3	once	CASSEPGQGKRNTIYF	TGTGCCAGCAGCGAGCCGGGACAGGGCAAAAGAAACACCATATATTTT
TRBV19	.	TRBJ1-2	.	CASGDSSYGYTF	TGTGCCAGCGGAGACAGCAGCTATGGCTACACCTTC
TRBV5-8	.	TRBJ2-7	.	CASTRGQAPNEQYF	TGTGCCAGCACTCGGGGGCAAGCCCCCAACGAGCAGTACTTC
TRBV10-3	.	TRBJ1-2	.	CAISDRGDYTF	TGTGCCATCAGTGACAGGGGCGACTACACCTTC
TRBV6-6	TRBD1	TRBJ2-2	.	CASIPTGGIGELFF	TGTGCCAGCATACCGACAGGGGGAATCGGGGAGCTGTTTTTT
TRBV5-1	.	TRBJ2-5	.	CASSLGGQLQETQYF	TGCGCCAGCAGCTTGGGCGGACAGTTACAAGAGACCCAGTACTTC
TRBV18	TRBD2	TRBJ2-3	.	CASSPRLAGGTDTQYF	TGTGCCAGCTCACCTCGGCTAGCGGGAGGTACAGATACGCAGTATTTT
TRBV7-2	TRBD2	TRBJ2-1	.	CASSSGLARYNEQFF	TGTGCCAGCAGCTCAGGACTAGCGCGTTACAATGAGCAGTTCTTC
TRBV5-4	.	TRBJ2-1	.	CASSLGRTVTYNEQFF	TGTGCCAGCAGCTTGGGTAGGACAGTGACCTACAATGAGCAGTTCTTC
TRBV13	.	TRBJ2-5	.	CASSLGGFYSTGAQYF	TGTGCCAGCAGCTTGGGGGGCTTCTATAGTACAGGGGCCCAGTACTTC
TRBV7-8	.	TRBJ1-2	.	CASSSTRQANYGYTF	TGTGCCAGCAGCTCAACGAGACAGGCTAACTATGGCTACACCTTC
TRBV21-1	.	TRBJ2-2	.	CASARGAITGELFF	TGTGCCTCCGCCCGGGGGGCGATCACCGGGGAGCTGTTTTTT
TRBV28	.	TRBJ2-7	once	CASTHNLYEQYF	TGTGCCAGCACCCACAACTTATACGAGCAGTACTTC
TRBV10-3	TRBD2	TRBJ2-1	.	CAAGTSGRYNEQFF	TGTGCCGCGGGGACTAGCGGACGCTACAATGAGCAGTTCTTC
TRBV7-8	TRBD1	TRBJ2-3	.	CASRMTGGTDTQYF	TGTGCCAGCAGGATGACAGGGGGGACAGATACGCAGTATTTT
TRBV18	.	TRBJ2-7	.	CASSPTTPYEQYF	TGTGCCAGCTCACCGACTACTCCCTACGAGCAGTACTTC
TRBV27	TRBD2	TRBJ2-1	.	CASSKTSDNEQFF	TGTGCCAGCAGTAAGACTAGCGACAATGAGCAGTTCTTC
TRBV27	.	TRBJ1-1	.	CASSPWAGNTEAFF	TGTGCCAGCAGTCCCTGGGCAGGGAACACTGAAGCTTTCTTT
TRBV5-1	.	TRBJ1-1	once	CASSLNQGTEAFF	TGCGCCAGCAGCTTGAACCAGGGCACTGAAGCTTTCTTT
TRBV5-8	.	TRBJ2-5	.	CASSSWGLQETQYF	TGTGCCAGCAGCTCTTGGGGGCTACAAGAGACCCAGTACTTC
TRBV6-1	.	TRBJ1-1	.	CATMEDSGTEAFF	TGTGCCACCATGGAGGACAGCGGCACTGAAGCTTTCTTT
TRBV29-1	TRBD2	TRBJ2-1	.	CSPSGTSYNEQFF	TGCAGCCCCAGCGGGACTTCCTACAATGAGCAGTTCTTC
TRBV30	TRBD2	TRBJ2-3	.	CAWSVPSGRSDTQYF	TGTGCCTGGAGTGTCCCTAGCGGGAGGTCAGATACGCAGTATTTT
TRBV18	.	TRBJ2-7	.	CASSPGSGAYEQYF	TGTGCCAGCTCACCAGGGTCAGGGGCCTACGAGCAGTACTTC
TRBV21-1	.	TRBJ1-1	.	CASSKGDSKMNTEAFF	TGTGCCAGCAGCAAGGGGGACAGCAAAATGAACACTGAAGCTTTCTTT
TRBV11-2	.	TRBJ2-3	.	CASSVTDTQYF	TGTGCCAGCAGCGTCACAGATACGCAGTATTTT